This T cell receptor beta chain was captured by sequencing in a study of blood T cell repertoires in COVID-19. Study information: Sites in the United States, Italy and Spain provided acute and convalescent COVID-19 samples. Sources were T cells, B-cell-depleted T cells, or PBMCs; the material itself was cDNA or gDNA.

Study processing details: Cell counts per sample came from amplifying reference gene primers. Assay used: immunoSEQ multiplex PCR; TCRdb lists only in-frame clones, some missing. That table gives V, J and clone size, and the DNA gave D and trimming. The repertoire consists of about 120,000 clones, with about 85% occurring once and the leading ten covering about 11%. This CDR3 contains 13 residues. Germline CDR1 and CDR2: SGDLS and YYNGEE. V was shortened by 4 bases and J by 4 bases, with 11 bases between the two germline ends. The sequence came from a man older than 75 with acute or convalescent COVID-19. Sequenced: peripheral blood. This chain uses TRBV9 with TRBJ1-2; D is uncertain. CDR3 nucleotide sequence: TGTGCCAGCAGCATTTGGGAGGGCTATGGCTACACCTTC. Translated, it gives CASSIWEGYGYTF.